These T cell receptor beta chains were read from a single sample in a study of technical replicates of blood from a handful of donors. TCRdb's copy holds only in-frame clones and misses some; the assay was immunoSEQ multiplex PCR. Of about 100,000 clones listed, approximately 96% are singletons. Sequencing was carried out using T cells isolated from PBMCs. The source is a human donor in good health. CDR3s include the opening cysteine and the closing phenylalanine or tryptophan. D genes are given only for firm matches. The size of a clone is reported for some rows only, either as once, few or many, or as a class for expanded clones.

TRBJ2-1 NA TRBV5-1 TRBD2 19 CASSYFLGRETRSYNEQFF TGCGCCAGCAGCTACTTCCTGGGGCGGGAGACCCGCTCCTACAATGAGCAGTTCTTC
TRBJ2-1 NA TRBV5-4 NA 13 CASTGLRSDEQFF TGTGCCAGCACGGGACTCCGGTCCGATGAGCAGTTCTTC
TRBJ2-7 NA TRBV18 TRBD1 14 CASARQGLENEQYF TGTGCCAGCGCCCGACAGGGTTTGGAGAACGAGCAGTACTTC
TRBJ2-7 once TRBV28 NA 15 CASNPGSLLSYEQYF TGTGCCAGCAACCCGGGGTCACTGCTATCCTACGAGCAGTACTTC
TRBJ1-5 NA TRBV6-1 TRBD1 16 CASSESGTGGGQPQHF TGTGCCAGCAGTGAGTCCGGGACAGGGGGCGGACAGCCCCAGCATTTT
TRBJ1-4 NA TRBV10-3 NA 15 CAISASTGSHEKLFF TGTGCCATCAGTGCATCAACAGGGTCGCATGAAAAACTGTTTTTT
TRBJ2-1 NA TRBV11-3 NA 14 CASSSYRTINEQFF TGTGCCAGCAGCTCCTACAGGACCATCAATGAGCAGTTCTTC
TRBJ2-7 NA TRBV18 TRBD2 13 CASSPGTTFEQYF TGTGCCAGCTCACCCGGGACTACTTTCGAGCAGTACTTC
TRBJ2-2 NA TRBV12-5 NA 14 CASGFDSYTGELFF TGTGCTAGTGGTTTTGACAGTTACACCGGGGAGCTGTTTTTT
TRBJ2-7 NA TRBV9 TRBD2 16 CASSLERGGSRGEQYF TGTGCCAGCAGTTTAGAACGCGGGGGTTCTAGGGGCGAGCAGTACTTC
TRBJ1-1 few TRBV20-1 NA 11 CSTNRDTEAFF TGCAGTACGAACAGGGACACTGAAGCTTTCTTT
TRBJ1-2 NA TRBV30 TRBD1 14 CAWRVAGTGVGYTF TGTGCCTGGAGGGTTGCCGGGACAGGGGTCGGCTACACCTTC
TRBJ1-5 few TRBV4-1 TRBD1 14 CASSQVSGGQPQHF TGCGCCAGCAGCCAAGTATCAGGGGGTCAGCCCCAGCATTTT
TRBJ1-5 NA TRBV27 NA 12 CASSPIDQPQHF TGTGCCAGCAGTCCCATTGATCAGCCCCAGCATTTT
TRBJ1-4 NA TRBV10-3 TRBD1 18 CAISESGQGDPTNEKLFF TGTGCCATCAGTGAGTCGGGACAGGGGGATCCAACTAATGAAAAACTGTTTTTT
TRBJ2-1 NA TRBV15 NA 14 CATSRVLGVNEQFF TGTGCCACCAGCAGAGTCCTAGGCGTCAATGAGCAGTTCTTC
TRBJ1-1 NA TRBV6-4 NA 14 CASSDSGGQSEAFF TGTGCCAGCAGTGACTCGGGAGGACAATCTGAAGCTTTCTTT
TRBJ2-5 NA TRBV18 TRBD2 16 CASTARTSGKQETQYF TGTGCCAGCACTGCTAGGACTAGCGGAAAACAAGAGACCCAGTACTTC
TRBJ1-2 NA TRBV7-9 TRBD1 12 CASRVTGDGYTF TGTGCCAGCAGGGTTACAGGGGACGGCTACACCTTC
TRBJ1-5 NA TRBV2 NA 14 CASSEAGANQPQHF TGTGCCAGCAGTGAAGCAGGGGCAAATCAGCCCCAGCATTTT
TRBJ1-4 NA TRBV6-5 NA 12 CASSSTNEKLFF TGTGCCAGCAGCTCTACGAATGAAAAACTGTTTTTT
TRBJ2-1 NA TRBV6-5 TRBD2 14 CASSGTSKYNEQFF TGTGCCAGCAGTGGGACTAGCAAATACAATGAGCAGTTCTTC
TRBJ2-1 NA TRBV18 NA 11 CASSPNSEQFF TGTGCCAGCTCACCGAACAGCGAGCAGTTCTTC
TRBJ1-1 NA TRBV28 TRBD1 16 CASSLGQGVIMGEAFF TGTGCCAGCAGTTTAGGGCAGGGGGTGATTATGGGTGAAGCTTTCTTT
TRBJ2-7 NA TRBV30 NA 12 CAWSVQAYEQYF TGTGCCTGGAGTGTACAGGCCTACGAGCAGTACTTC
TRBJ1-4 NA TRBV9 TRBD1 17 CASSPQDRGTTNEKLFF TGTGCCAGCAGCCCCCAGGACAGGGGAACAACTAATGAAAAACTGTTTTTT
TRBJ2-7 NA TRBV6-5 TRBD1 13 CASSYDRGYEQYF TGTGCCAGCAGTTACGACAGGGGATACGAGCAGTACTTC
TRBJ2-3 few TRBV27 NA 21 CASSPSSVEADLGEVTDTQYF TGTGCCAGCAGTCCCTCTAGCGTAGAGGCCGACTTGGGTGAGGTAACAGATACGCAGTATTTT
TRBJ2-7 NA TRBV9 TRBD2 15 CASSGGLADFYEQYF TGTGCCAGCAGCGGGGGACTAGCGGATTTTTACGAGCAGTACTTC
TRBJ2-7 NA TRBV15 NA 14 CATSWGGVQGEQYF TGTGCCACCAGCTGGGGGGGGGTACAGGGCGAGCAGTACTTC
TRBJ2-1 once TRBV6-1 TRBD2 16 CASSELLAGGRNEQFF TGTGCCAGCAGTGAATTACTAGCGGGGGGACGTAATGAGCAGTTCTTC
TRBJ2-2 NA TRBV7-9 TRBD2 16 CASSLPGLANTGELFF TGTGCCAGCAGCTTACCGGGACTAGCGAACACCGGGGAGCTGTTTTTT
TRBJ2-7 few TRBV10-1 TRBD2 15 CASSESTGGPYEQYF TGCGCCAGCAGTGAGTCGACGGGAGGGCCCTACGAGCAGTACTTC